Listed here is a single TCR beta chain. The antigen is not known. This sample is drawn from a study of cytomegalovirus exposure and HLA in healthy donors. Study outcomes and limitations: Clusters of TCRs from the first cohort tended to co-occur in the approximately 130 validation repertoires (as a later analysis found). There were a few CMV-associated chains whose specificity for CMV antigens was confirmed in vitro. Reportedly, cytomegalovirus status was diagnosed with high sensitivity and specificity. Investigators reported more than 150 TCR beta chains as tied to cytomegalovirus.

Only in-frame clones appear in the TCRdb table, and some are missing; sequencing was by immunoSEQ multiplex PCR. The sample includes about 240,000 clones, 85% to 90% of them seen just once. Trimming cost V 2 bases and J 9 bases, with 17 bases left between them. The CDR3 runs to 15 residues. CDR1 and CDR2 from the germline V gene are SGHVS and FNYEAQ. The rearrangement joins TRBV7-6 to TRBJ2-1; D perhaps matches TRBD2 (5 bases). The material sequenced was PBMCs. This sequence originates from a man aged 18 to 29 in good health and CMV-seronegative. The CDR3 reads CASSLSPSNLGEQFF. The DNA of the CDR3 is TGTGCCAGCAGCTTATCCCCTAGCAATCTGGGTGAGCAGTTCTTC.